In this sample, the clone carrying this TCR beta chain turned up once. Its antigen is undetermined. This entry comes from a study of shared clonotypes between healthy human individuals. CD45RO negativity and positive selection for CCR7 defined naive CD8 cells, a population that excluded terminally differentiated effector memory CD45RA+ cells. Study-wide results and limits: It was observed that approximately 5% of naive CD4 clonotypes were shared across a few donors. What naive subsets generally showed was a larger estimated richness than memory subsets showed.

Several immunoSEQ plates received, in even portions, the genomic DNA of each subset. Libraries were prepared by immunoSEQ multiplex PCR; TCRdb keeps only in-frame clonotypes and omits some of them. Here the sample spans approximately 2,000,000 clones, 93% being singletons. This CDR3 comprises 14 residues. The V and J ends lost 0 bases and 4 bases respectively, with 10 bases between them. Germline CDR1 SGHRS, CDR2 YFSETQ. The TCR originated in a man younger than 35 in good health. Some clones in this sample may be carry-over from other donors' samples. This chain joins TRBV5-1 and TRBJ1-2, with D perhaps TRBD1 (5 bases). Sequenced: naive CD8+ T cells from PBMCs. The CDR3 coding sequence is TGCGCCAGCAGCTTGGCCGACAGAGTCTATGGCTACACCTTC. Translation gives CASSLADRVYGYTF. Full variable domain (rest looked up from reference TRBV5-1 and TRBJ1-2): KAGVTQTPRYLIKTRGQQVTLSCSPISGHRSVSWYQQTPGQGLQFLFEYFSETQRNKGNFPGRFSGRQFSNSRSEMNVSTLELGDSALYLCASSLADRVYGYTFGSGTRLTVV.